The sequence of this TCR beta chain was determined in a study of early T cells in non-severe SARS-CoV-2 infection. Study-level background: The chains were unpaired, and the sequenced material was bulk RNA from unsorted whole blood.

Study findings and constraints: VDJdb matches were skewed toward anti-spike CD8 T cell responses.

Attachment of unique molecular identifiers to individual cDNA molecules was performed. TCRdb recomputed calls from the 5' RACE reads with MiXCR, one row per CDR3 protein. The repertoire consists of fewer than 90,000 distinct CDR3 sequences, with around 15% occurring once and the leading ten covering about 10%. This clonotype has at least ten counts. No antigen is known for it. CDR1 is SGHRS, CDR2 YFSETQ, per germline. The CDR3 is made up of 16 amino acids. V trimming: 4 bases; J trimming: 6 bases; junction bases outside the gene matches: 13. Sequencing was carried out using whole blood. This chain links TRBV5-1 with TRBJ2-7; 10 bases match TRBD1. This receptor was obtained from an adult who was a healthcare worker with PCR-confirmed SARS-CoV-2 infection or an uninfected control (not recorded which). CDR3 sequence (DNA): TGCGCCAGCAGCCGCTCCTCCGGGACAGGGGCGACCGAGCAGTACTTC. Encoded protein: CASSRSSGTGATEQYF.